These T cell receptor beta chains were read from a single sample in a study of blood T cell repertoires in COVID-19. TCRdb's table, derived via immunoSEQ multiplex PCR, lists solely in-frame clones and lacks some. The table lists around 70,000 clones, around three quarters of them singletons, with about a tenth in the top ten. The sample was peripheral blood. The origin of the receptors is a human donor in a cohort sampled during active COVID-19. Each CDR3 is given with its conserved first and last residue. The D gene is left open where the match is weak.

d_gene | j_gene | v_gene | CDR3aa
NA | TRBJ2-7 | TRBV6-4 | CASILLRDKTYEQYF
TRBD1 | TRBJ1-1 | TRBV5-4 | CASRTGLGQMNTEAFF
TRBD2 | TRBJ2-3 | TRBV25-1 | CASSRLAGGTDTQYF
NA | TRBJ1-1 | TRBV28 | CASSFVELNTEAFF
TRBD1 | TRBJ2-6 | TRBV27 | CASSARQGGVSGANVLTF
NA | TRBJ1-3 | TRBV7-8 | CASSLGVQVSGNTIYF
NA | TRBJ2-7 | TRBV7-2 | CASSSGGRLAGSYEQYF
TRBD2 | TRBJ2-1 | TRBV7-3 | CASSLRGSGRVDNEQFF
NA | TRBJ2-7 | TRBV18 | CASSPVSNEQYF
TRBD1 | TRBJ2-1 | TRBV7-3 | CASSLDRGGIGEQFF
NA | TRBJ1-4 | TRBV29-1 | CSVTLQGLGEKLFF
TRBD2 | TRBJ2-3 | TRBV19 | CASSPREGRDTQYF
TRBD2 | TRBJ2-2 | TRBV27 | CAQPPPSGANTGELFF
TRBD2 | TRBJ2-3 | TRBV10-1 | CASSKRDSTDTQYF
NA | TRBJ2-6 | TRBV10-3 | CAITAGASSSGANVLTF
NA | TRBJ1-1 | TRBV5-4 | CASNPGRPLRNTEAFF
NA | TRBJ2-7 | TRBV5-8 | CASSLGVQVTYEQYF
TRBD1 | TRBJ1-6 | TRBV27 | CASSLSGQGYSPLHF
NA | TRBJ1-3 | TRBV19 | CASSIADSSGNTIYF
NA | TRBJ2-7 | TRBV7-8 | CASSLKGEGEQYF
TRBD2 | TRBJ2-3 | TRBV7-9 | CASSSGGSPQYF
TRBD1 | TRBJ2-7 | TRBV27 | CASSRRDSSPREQYF
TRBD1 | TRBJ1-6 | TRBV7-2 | CASSLTMSGTGNSPLHF
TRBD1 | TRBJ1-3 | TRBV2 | CASSVGQGKGNTIYF
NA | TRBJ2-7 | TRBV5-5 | CASSGGQGPRGDGNF
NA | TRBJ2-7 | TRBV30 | CAWSTLGAFGYEQYF
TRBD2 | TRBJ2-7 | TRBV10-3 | CAISSTSGRAYEQYF
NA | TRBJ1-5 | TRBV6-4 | CASRAGFQPQHF
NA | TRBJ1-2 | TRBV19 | CASSIDRGATLSGYTF
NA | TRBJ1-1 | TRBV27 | CASSSNSYGGTEAFF
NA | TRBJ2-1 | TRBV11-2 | CASSLRRGNEQFF